Each of the 17 T cell receptor beta chains below was sequenced from the same sample in a study of early T cells in non-severe SARS-CoV-2 infection (dated by TCRdb to the early 2020s). Receptors were amplified or captured by 5' RACE. This sample was sequenced with a NextSeq 500. TCRdb reran the public reads through fastp at Q25 and MiXCR, keeping productive beta chains. Merged by CDR3 protein, the rows form single entries marked with the most common genes and DNA. For this sample the table gives tens of thousands of distinct CDR3 sequences, of which around 13% were detected only once. In total, the top ten clones hold 1.4% of the sample. The specimen sequenced was whole blood. The receptor source for this set is an adult who was a healthcare worker with PCR-confirmed SARS-CoV-2 infection or an uninfected control (not recorded which).

This clonotype was counted only a few times. The chain uses TRBV29-1 and TRBJ2-1; 11 positions match TRBD1. The germline V gene has CDR1 SQVTM and CDR2 ANQGSEA. The CDR3 runs 10 residues. The trim removed 4 bases at V and 16 bases at J, leaving 3 bases unmatched. The CDR3 spells CSVGTGGPFF. CDR3 nucleotides: TGCAGCGTTGGGACAGGGGGCCCTTTCTTC.

V and J are TRBV10-3 and TRBJ1-5; possible D gene TRBD1, 6 bases. The CDR3 covers 13 residues. CDR1 is ENHRY and CDR2 is SYGVKD in the germline V gene. Trimming shortened V by 10 bases and J by 3 bases, and 13 bases separated the two germline ends. The CDR3, as DNA: TGTGCCACAGGGGTCGGAAACAATCAGCCCCAGCATTTT. Translation gives CATGVGNNQPQHF.

This clonotype occurred many times. The chain employs TRBV12-3 or TRBV12-4 and TRBJ1-3; D gene unclear. The CDR3 spans 12 residues. Deletions cut 7 bases from V and 4 bases from J, with 8 bases between. The CDR3 sequence: CASTLGGNTIYF. The CDR3 bases are TGTGCCAGCACCCTAGGGGGAAACACCATATATTTT.

The table lists this clonotype with a few counts. This rearrangement joins TRBV10-3 to TRBJ1-3; no reliable D call. This CDR3 region has 12 residues. V was pared by 7 bases and J by 0 bases, with 4 bases between. Per germline, CDR1 ENHRY and CDR2 SYGVKD. The CDR3 sequence is CAINHSGNTIYF. The DNA of the CDR3 is TGTGCCATCAACCACTCTGGAAACACCATATATTTT.

This clonotype was found many times. The rearrangement uses TRBV12-3 or TRBV12-4 and TRBJ1-1, with unresolved D. V lost 5 bases and J lost 9, with 13 bases in between. The CDR3 extends over 12 amino acids. The CDR3 reads CASSRDTMKAFF. DNA of the CDR3: TGTGCCAGCAGTAGGGATACTATGAAAGCTTTCTTT.

This clonotype was detected many times. V is TRBV10-1 and J is TRBJ2-7, with 8 bases lining up with TRBD2. Germline CDR1 and CDR2: WNHNN and SYGVQD (reference sequence). V gave up 6 bases and J gave up 5 bases; unmatched junction bases: 6. The CDR3 consists of 13 residues. CDR3: CASSGTRLDEQYF. CDR3 DNA: TGCGCCAGCAGCGGGACTAGATTAGACGAGCAGTACTTC.

Ten or more counts support this clonotype. This chain joins TRBV5-1 and TRBJ2-1, with 9 bases aligning to TRBD2. Germline values: CDR1 SGHRS, CDR2 YFSETQ. V lost 0 bases to trimming and J lost 3 bases; unmatched junction nucleotides: 4. The CDR3 loop spans 16 amino acids. CDR3 sequence: CASSLGLAGIYNEQFF. The CDR3 DNA follows: TGCGCCAGCAGCTTGGGCCTAGCGGGGATCTACAATGAGCAGTTCTTC.

This clonotype has ten or more counts. The chain is built from TRBV30 and TRBJ1-2; no reliable D call. Trimming stripped 5 bases from V and 8 bases from J, with 18 bases between. The CDR3 has 13 amino acids. Germline V gene data show CDR1 as GTSNPN and CDR2 as SVGIG (reference sequence). The DNA of the CDR3 is TGTGCCTGGGGTCCTACAGAACGTTCGGGCTACACCTTC. It is translated as CAWGPTERSGYTF.

In this sample, this clonotype turned up a few times. V usage is TRBV3-1 and J usage is TRBJ2-3; 8 positions agree with TRBD2. The CDR3 totals 14 residues. From germline, CDR1 is LGHDT and CDR2 YNNKEL (reference sequence). J lost 4 bases, V lost 2 bases, and 2 bases had no gene match. The CDR3 nucleotides read TGTGCCAGCAGCCAACGGGGGGGGCCAGATACGCAGTATTTT. Its protein is CASSQRGGPDTQYF.

As regards this clonotype: A much larger clonotype is one base distant, so this may be a read error. This rearrangement joins TRBV10-2 to TRBJ1-4; the match to TRBD1 covers 8 bases. Germline values: CDR1 WSHSY, CDR2 SAAADI. This CDR3 spans 13 amino acids. CDR3 sequence: CASTDRVNEKPFF. In DNA, the CDR3 is TGCGCCAGCACGGACAGGGTTAATGAAAAACCGTTTTTT.

This clonotype was found many times. The rearrangement uses TRBV11-2 and TRBJ2-1; D possibly matches TRBD1 or TRBD2 (6 bases each). CDR1 and CDR2 from the germline V gene are SGHAT and FQNNGV. The CDR3 covers 14 residues. Trimming took 5 bases from V and 6 from J, leaving 14 bases between them. The CDR3 reads CASSTTWGANEQFF. The CDR3 DNA sequence: TGTGCCAGCAGCACCACTTGGGGGGCCAATGAGCAGTTCTTC.

The V call is TRBV29-1, the J call TRBJ1-1, with D tentatively TRBD1 (5 bases). The germline V gene encodes CDR1 SQVTM and CDR2 ANQGSEA. The CDR3 is 13 residues long. V dropped 4 bases and J dropped 1 base, with 10 bases sitting between them. As DNA, the CDR3 is TGCAGCGTTGGAGTAGGGGCGAACACTGAAGCTTTCTTT. Amino acid sequence: CSVGVGANTEAFF. Full variable domain (outside the CDR3, taken from reference TRBV29-1 and TRBJ1-1): SAVISQKPSRDICQRGTSLTIQCQVDSQVTMMFWYRQQPGQSLTLIATANQGSEATYESGFVIDKFPISRPNLTFSTLTVSNMSPEDSSIYLCSVGVGANTEAFFGQGTRLTVV.

This clonotype showed up just a few times. This rearrangement joins TRBV9 to TRBJ1-1; D is unclear. The V and J ends lost 4 bases and 1 base respectively, with 8 bases between them. Looked up from germline, CDR1 is SGDLS and CDR2 is YYNGEE. The CDR3 runs to 13 residues. In nucleotides, the CDR3 is TGTGCCAGCAGCCCACACCAGAACACTGAAGCTTTCTTT. Protein sequence: CASSPHQNTEAFF. Full variable domain (outside the CDR3, taken from reference TRBV9 and TRBJ1-1): DSGVTQTPKHLITATGQRVTLRCSPRSGDLSVYWYQQSLDQGLQFLIQYYNGEERAKGNILERFSAQQFPDLHSELNLSSLELGDSALYFCASSPHQNTEAFFGQGTRLTVV.

V and J are TRBV29-1 and TRBJ1-4; 9 bases match TRBD1. Germline values: CDR1 SQVTM, CDR2 ANQGSEA. Unmatched junction bases numbered 5, after V lost 6 bases and J lost 6 bases. The CDR3 runs to 13 residues. The CDR3 bases are TGCAGCGTGAGGACAGGGGAATATGAAAAACTGTTTTTT. Translation: CSVRTGEYEKLFF. Supplemented by reference TRBV29-1 and TRBJ1-4, the full variable domain reads SAVISQKPSRDICQRGTSLTIQCQVDSQVTMMFWYRQQPGQSLTLIATANQGSEATYESGFVIDKFPISRPNLTFSTLTVSNMSPEDSSIYLCSVRTGEYEKLFFGSGTQLSVL.

This clonotype was counted many times. The J gene is TRBJ2-3, the V gene TRBV7-8; D not certain. The V end lost 1 base, the J end lost 1 base, and 3 bases lay between the germline ends. The CDR3 covers 13 residues. The germline gives CDR1 SGHVS, CDR2 FQNEAQ. The CDR3 spells CASSLGGTDTQYF. CDR3 DNA sequence: TGTGCCAGCAGCTTAGGCGGCACAGATACGCAGTATTTT.

This clonotype was detected many times. This chain uses TRBV7-8 with TRBJ2-1, with D uncertain. V was pared by 2 bases and J by 6 bases, with 11 bases between. Germline CDR1 reads SGHVS; CDR2 reads FQNEAQ. This CDR3 has 14 residues. CDR3 protein: CASSLYGFINEQFF. Written as DNA, the CDR3 is TGTGCCAGCAGCTTATACGGTTTTATCAATGAGCAGTTCTTC.

This sequence joins TRBV4-3 and TRBJ2-7, with D perhaps matching TRBD2 (6 bases). The CDR3 contains 18 residues. Deletions cut 0 bases from V and 2 bases from J, with 20 bases between. The germline V gene has CDR1 LGHNA and CDR2 YSLEER. The CDR3 region is CASSQDFGNLGGTYEQYF. The CDR3 nucleotides read TGCGCCAGCAGCCAAGATTTCGGCAATCTAGGAGGGACCTACGAGCAGTACTTC.